This T cell receptor beta chain stems from a study of T cell changes during pregnancy in multiple sclerosis. Data came from immunoSEQ multiplex PCR; TCRdb stores just in-frame clones and leaves some out. The data hold around 70,000 clones, with just under 95% observed a single time. V was clipped by 7 bases and J by 6 bases, with 20 bases between them. The germline CDR1 and CDR2 sequences are SNHLY and FYNNEI. The CDR3 extends over 15 amino acids. This TCR came from a female donor with multiple sclerosis, enrolled in a pregnancy study. The chain employs TRBV2 and TRBJ2-3, with a tentative D call TRBD1 (6 bases). The starting material was peripheral blood, obtained in the second trimester of pregnancy. DNA for the CDR3: TGTGCCAGCACGATTCTGGCAGGGGCGAGGGATACGCAGTATTTT. Translation: CASTILAGARDTQYF. The whole variable domain, filled in from reference TRBV2 and TRBJ2-3, reads EPEVTQTPSHQVTQMGQEVILRCVPISNHLYFYWYRQILGQKVEFLVSFYNNEISEKSEIFDDQFSVERPDGSNFTLKIRSTKLEDSAMYFCASTILAGARDTQYFGPGTRLTVL.